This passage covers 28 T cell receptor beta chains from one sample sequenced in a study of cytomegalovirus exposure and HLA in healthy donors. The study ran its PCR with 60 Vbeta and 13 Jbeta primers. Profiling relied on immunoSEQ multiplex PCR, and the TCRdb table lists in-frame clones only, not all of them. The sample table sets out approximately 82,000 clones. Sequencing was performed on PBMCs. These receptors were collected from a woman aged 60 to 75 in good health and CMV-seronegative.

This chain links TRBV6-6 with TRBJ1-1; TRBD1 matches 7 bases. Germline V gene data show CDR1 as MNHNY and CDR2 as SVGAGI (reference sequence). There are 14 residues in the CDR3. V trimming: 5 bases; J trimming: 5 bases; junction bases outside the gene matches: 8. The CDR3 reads CASSGGQVGTEAFF. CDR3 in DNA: TGTGCCAGCAGTGGAGGACAGGTGGGGACTGAAGCTTTCTTT.

This CDR3 reads CASSYMPGSGNTIYF. As DNA, the CDR3 is TGTGCCAGCAGTTACATGCCAGGCTCTGGAAACACCATATATTTT. The chain uses TRBV6-5 and TRBJ1-3; D is unresolved. The CDR3 length is 15 residues. The germline V gene has CDR1 MNHEY and CDR2 SVGAGI. V lost 2 bases to trimming and J lost 0 bases, with 8 bases between them.

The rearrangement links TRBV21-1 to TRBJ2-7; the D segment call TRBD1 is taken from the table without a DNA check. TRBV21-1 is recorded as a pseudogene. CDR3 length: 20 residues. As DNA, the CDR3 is TGTGCCAGCAGCAAAGGTCGTCGGGACAACCTCCTTCCTCTTACCTACGAGCAGTACTTC. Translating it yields CASSKGRRDNLLPLTYEQYF.

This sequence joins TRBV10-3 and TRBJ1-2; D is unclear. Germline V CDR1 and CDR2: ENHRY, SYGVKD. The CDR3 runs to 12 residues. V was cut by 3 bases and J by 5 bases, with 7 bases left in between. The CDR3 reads CAISEGGYGYTF. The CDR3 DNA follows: TGTGCCATCAGTGAAGGAGGTTATGGCTACACCTTC.

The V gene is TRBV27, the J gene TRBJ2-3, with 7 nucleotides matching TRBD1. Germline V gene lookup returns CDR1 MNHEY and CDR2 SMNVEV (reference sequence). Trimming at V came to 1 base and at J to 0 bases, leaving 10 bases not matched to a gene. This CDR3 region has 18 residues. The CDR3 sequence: CASSLWGRGSTSTDTQYF. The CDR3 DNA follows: TGTGCCAGCAGTTTATGGGGCAGGGGGTCGACTAGCACAGATACGCAGTATTTT.

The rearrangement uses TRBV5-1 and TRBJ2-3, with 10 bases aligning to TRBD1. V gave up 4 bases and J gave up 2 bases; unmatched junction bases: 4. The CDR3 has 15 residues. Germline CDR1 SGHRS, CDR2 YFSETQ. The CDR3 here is CASSLGTGATDTQYF. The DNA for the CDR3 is TGCGCCAGCAGCCTAGGGACAGGGGCCACAGATACGCAGTATTTT.

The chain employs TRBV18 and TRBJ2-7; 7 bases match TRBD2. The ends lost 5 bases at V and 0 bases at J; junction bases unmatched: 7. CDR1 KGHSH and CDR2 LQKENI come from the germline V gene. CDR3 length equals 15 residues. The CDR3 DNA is TGTGCCAGCTCAGGGGGGGACGGCCTCTCCTACGAGCAGTACTTC. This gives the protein CASSGGDGLSYEQYF.

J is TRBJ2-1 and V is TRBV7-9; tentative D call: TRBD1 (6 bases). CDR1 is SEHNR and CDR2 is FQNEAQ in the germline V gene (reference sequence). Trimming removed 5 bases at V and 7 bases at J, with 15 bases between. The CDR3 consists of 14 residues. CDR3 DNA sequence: TGTGCCAGCAGCCACCCTAACAGGGAAAATGAGCAGTTCTTC. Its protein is CASSHPNRENEQFF.

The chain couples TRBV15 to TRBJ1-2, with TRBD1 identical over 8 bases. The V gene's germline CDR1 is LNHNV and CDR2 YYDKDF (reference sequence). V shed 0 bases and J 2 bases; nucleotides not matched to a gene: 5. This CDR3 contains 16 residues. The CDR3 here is CATSRERTGINYGYTF. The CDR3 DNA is TGTGCCACCAGCAGAGAGAGGACAGGGATAAACTATGGCTACACCTTC.

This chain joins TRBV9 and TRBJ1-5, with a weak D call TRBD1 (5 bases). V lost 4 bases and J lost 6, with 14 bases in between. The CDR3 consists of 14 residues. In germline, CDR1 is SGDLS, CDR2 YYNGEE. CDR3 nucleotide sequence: TGTGCCAGCAGCCCGTCCGGTGGGGCTCAGCCCCAGCATTTT. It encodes CASSPSGGAQPQHF. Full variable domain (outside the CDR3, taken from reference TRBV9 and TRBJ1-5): DSGVTQTPKHLITATGQRVTLRCSPRSGDLSVYWYQQSLDQGLQFLIQYYNGEERAKGNILERFSAQQFPDLHSELNLSSLELGDSALYFCASSPSGGAQPQHFGDGTRLSIL.

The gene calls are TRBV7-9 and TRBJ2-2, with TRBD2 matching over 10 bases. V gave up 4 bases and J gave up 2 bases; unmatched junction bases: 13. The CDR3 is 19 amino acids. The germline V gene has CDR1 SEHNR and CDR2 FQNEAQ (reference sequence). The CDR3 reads CASSWRQGAGGPNTGELFF. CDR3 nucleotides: TGTGCCAGCAGCTGGAGACAGGGAGCGGGAGGGCCAAACACCGGGGAGCTGTTTTTT.

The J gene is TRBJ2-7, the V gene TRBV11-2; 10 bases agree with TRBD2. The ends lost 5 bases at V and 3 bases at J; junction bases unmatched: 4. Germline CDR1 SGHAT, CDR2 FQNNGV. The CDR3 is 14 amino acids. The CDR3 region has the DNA TGTGCCAGCAGCCCGGGACTAGCGTTCTACGAGCAGTACTTC. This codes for CASSPGLAFYEQYF. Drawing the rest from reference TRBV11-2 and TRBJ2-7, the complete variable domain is EAGVAQSPRYKIIEKRQSVAFWCNPISGHATLYWYQQILGQGPKLLIQFQNNGVVDDSQLPKDRFSAERLKGVDSTLKIQPAKLEDSAVYLCASSPGLAFYEQYFGPGTRLTVT.

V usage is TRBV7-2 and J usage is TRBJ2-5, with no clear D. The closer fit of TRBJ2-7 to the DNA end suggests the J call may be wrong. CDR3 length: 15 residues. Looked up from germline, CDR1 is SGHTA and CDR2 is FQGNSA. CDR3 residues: CASSLAALPTYEQYF. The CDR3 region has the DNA TGTGCCAGCAGCTTAGCAGCCCTACCTACCTACGAGCAGTACTTC.

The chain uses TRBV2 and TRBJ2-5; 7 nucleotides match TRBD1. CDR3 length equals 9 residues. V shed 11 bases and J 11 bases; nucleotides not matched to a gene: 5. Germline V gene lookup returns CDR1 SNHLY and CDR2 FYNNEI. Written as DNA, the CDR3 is TGTGCCGTTGGGACAGAGCAGTACTTC. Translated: CAVGTEQYF. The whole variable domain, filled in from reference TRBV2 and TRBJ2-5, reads EPEVTQTPSHQVTQMGQEVILRCVPISNHLYFYWYRQILGQKVEFLVSFYNNEISEKSEIFDDQFSVERPDGSNFTLKIRSTKLEDSAMYFCAVGTEQYFGPGTRLLVL.

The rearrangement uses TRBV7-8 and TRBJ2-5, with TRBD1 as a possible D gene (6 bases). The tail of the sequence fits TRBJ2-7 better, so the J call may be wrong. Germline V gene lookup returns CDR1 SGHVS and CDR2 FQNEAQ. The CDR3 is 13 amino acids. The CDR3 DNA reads TGTGCCAGCAGCTTAGGGGGGCTCTACGAGCAGTACTTC. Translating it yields CASSLGGLYEQYF.

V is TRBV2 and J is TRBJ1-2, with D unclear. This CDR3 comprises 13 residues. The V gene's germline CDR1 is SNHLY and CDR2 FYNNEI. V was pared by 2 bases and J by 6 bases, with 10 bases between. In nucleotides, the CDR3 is TGTGCCAGCAGTGAACGGGGTTTTAATGGCTACACCTTC. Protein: CASSERGFNGYTF.

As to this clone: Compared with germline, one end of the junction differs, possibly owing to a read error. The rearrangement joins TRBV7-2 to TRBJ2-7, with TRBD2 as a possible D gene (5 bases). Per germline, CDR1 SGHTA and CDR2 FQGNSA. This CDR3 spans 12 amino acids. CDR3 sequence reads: CASSLDRTGIRF. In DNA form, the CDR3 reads TGTGCCAGCAGCTTAGATCGGACGGGAATTAGGTTC.

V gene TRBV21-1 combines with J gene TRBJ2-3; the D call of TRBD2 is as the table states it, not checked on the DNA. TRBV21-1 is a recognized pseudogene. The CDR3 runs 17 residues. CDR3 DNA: TGTGCCAGCAGCAGGGGCTTAGCGGGAACCCTACTCGATACGCAGTATTTT. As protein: CASSRGLAGTLLDTQYF.

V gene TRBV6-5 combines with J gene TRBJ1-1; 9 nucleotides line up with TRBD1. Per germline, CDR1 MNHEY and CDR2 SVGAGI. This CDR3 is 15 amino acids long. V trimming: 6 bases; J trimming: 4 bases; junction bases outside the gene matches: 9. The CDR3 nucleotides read TGTGCCAGCAGCCTCGTCCCGACAGGGGGCACTGAAGCTTTCTTT. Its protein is CASSLVPTGGTEAFF.

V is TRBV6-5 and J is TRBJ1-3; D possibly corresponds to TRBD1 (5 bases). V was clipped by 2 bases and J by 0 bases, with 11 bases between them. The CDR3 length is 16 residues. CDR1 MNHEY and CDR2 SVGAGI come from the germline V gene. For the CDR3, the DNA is TGTGCCAGCAGTTACAATGGGGGGGACTCTGGAAACACCATATATTTT. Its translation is CASSYNGGDSGNTIYF.

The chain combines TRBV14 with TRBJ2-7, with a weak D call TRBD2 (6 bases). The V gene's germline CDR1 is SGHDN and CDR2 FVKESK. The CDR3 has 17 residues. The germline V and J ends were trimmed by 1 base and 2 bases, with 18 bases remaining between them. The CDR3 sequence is CASSQGSLRGGTYEQYF. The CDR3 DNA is TGTGCCAGCAGCCAAGGAAGCCTGAGGGGAGGAACCTACGAGCAGTACTTC.

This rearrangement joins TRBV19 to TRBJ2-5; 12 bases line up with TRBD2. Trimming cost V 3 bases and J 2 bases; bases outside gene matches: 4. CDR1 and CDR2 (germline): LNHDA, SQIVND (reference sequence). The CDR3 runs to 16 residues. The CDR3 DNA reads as TGTGCCAGTAGTATGACTAGCGGGGGACTACAAGAGACCCAGTACTTC. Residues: CASSMTSGGLQETQYF.

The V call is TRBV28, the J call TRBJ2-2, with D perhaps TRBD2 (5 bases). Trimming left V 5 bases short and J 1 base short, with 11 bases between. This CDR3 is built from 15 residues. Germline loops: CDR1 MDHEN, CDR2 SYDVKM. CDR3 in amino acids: CASSIRGMNTGELFF. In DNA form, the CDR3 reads TGTGCCAGCAGTATCCGGGGAATGAACACCGGGGAGCTGTTTTTT.

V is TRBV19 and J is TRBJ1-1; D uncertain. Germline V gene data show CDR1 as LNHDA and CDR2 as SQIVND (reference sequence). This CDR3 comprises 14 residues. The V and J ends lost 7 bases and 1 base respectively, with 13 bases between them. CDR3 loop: CASNSIMRNTEAFF. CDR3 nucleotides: TGTGCCAGTAACTCCATCATGCGGAACACTGAAGCTTTCTTT. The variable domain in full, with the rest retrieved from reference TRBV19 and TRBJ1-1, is DGGITQSPKYLFRKEGQNVTLSCEQNLNHDAMYWYRQDPGQGLRLIYYSQIVNDFQKGDIAEGYSVSREKKESFPLTVTSAQKNPTAFYLCASNSIMRNTEAFFGQGTRLTVV.

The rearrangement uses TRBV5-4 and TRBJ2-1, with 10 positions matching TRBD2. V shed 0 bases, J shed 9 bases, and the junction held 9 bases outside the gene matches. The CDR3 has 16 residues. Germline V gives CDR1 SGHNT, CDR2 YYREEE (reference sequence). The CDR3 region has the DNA TGTGCCAGCAGCTTGGCCGGCCTAGCGGGAGTGAGTGAGCAGTTCTTC. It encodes CASSLAGLAGVSEQFF.

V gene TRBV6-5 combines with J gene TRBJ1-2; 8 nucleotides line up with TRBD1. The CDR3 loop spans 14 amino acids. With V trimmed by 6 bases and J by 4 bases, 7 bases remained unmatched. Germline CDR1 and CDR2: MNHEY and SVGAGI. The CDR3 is CASRSLGQGYGYTF. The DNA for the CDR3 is TGTGCCAGCAGGAGCCTTGGACAGGGCTATGGCTACACCTTC.

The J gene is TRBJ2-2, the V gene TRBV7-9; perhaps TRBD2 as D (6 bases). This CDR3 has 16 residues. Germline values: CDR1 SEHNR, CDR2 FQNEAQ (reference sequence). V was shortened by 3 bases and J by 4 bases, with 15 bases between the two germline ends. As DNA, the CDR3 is TGTGCCAGCAGCTTGGAACTAGCTGGCCCCACCGGGGAGCTGTTTTTT. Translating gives CASSLELAGPTGELFF.

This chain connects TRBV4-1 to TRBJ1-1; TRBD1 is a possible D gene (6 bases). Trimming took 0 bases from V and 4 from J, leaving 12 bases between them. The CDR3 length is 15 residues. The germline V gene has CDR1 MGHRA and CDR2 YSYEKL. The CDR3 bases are TGCGCCAGCAGCCAAGACGGCAGGGGCGGCACTGAAGCTTTCTTT. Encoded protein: CASSQDGRGGTEAFF.